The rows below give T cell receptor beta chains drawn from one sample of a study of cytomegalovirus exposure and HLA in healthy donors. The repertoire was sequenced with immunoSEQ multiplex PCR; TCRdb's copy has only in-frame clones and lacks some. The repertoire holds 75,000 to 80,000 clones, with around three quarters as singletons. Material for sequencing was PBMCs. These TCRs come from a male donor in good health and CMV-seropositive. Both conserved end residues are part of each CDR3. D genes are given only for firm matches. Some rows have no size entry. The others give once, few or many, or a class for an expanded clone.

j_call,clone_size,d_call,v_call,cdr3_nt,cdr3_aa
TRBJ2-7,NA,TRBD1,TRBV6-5,TGTGCCAGCAGTACCCGGACAGGAGGATCCTACGAGCAGTACTTC,CASSTRTGGSYEQYF
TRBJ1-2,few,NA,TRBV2,TGTGCCAGCAGTGAACAGGGAGGGCCTCGGAGCTATGGCTACACCTTC,CASSEQGGPRSYGYTF
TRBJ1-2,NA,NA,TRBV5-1,TGCGCCAGCAGCCCCACCGGGAGGGGGGGCGGTGGCTACACCTTC,CASSPTGRGGGGYTF
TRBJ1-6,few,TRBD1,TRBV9,TGTGCCAGCAGCCCCCGACAGGGGGCAAGTAATTCACCCCTCCACTTT,CASSPRQGASNSPLHF
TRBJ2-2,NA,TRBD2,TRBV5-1,TGCGCCAGCAGCTTTCAGGGAGGGTCTAACACCGGGGAGCTGTTTTTT,CASSFQGGSNTGELFF
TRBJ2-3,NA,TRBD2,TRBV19,TGTGCCAGTACCACCGGGAGGAGGGGCCCTAGCACAGATACGCAGTATTTT,CASTTGRRGPSTDTQYF
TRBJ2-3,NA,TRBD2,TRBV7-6,TGTGCCAGCAGCTTCGGCGGGGGGACAACAGATACGCAGTATTTT,CASSFGGGTTDTQYF
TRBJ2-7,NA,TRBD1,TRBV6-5,TGTGCCAGCAGCACGAGGGGGCTTACTGTCGAGCAGTACTTC,CASSTRGLTVEQYF
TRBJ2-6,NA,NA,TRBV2,TGTGCCAGCAAATCAGGCATCGCCTCTGGGGCCAACGTCCTGACTTTC,CASKSGIASGANVLTF
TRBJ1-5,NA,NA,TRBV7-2,TGTGCCAGCAGCCCTATCGGGGGGGCGGCCGCACCCCATTTT,CASSPIGGAAAPHF
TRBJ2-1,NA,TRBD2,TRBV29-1,TGCAGCGTTGAAGAACGGCAGCGGGGGGGTCGAAATGAGCAGTTCTTC,CSVEERQRGGRNEQFF
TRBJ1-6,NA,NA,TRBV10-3,TGTGCCATCAGGATACAGGGAGGGAATTCACCCCTCCACTTT,CAIRIQGGNSPLHF
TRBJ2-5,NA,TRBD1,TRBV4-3,TGCGCCAGCAGCCGATCGGACAGGGCCCAAGAGACCCAGTACTTC,CASSRSDRAQETQYF
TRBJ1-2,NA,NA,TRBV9,TGTGCCAGCAGCGCAGGGGTGGGGCAGTGGTACTATGGCTACACCTTC,CASSAGVGQWYYGYTF
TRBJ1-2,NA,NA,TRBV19,TGTGCCAGTAGTTTGAGGCACTATGGCTACACCTTC,CASSLRHYGYTF
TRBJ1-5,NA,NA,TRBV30,TGTGCCTGGAGTGTAGACACCAATCAGCCCCAGCATTTT,CAWSVDTNQPQHF
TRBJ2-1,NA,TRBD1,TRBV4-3,TGCGCCAGCAGCCAACAACCACAGGGGGAGCAGTTCTTC,CASSQQPQGEQFF
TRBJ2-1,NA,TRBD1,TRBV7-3,TGTGCCAGCAGCATGGACAGGGTCTCCTACAATGAGCAGTTCTTC,CASSMDRVSYNEQFF
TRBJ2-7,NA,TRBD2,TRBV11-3,TGTGCCAGCAGCTTCTCCGGGAGGGCCGGGTACGAGCAGTACTTC,CASSFSGRAGYEQYF
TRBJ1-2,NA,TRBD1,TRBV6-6,TGTGCCAGCAGTTACAGGGGACAGGGCTATGGCTACACCTTC,CASSYRGQGYGYTF
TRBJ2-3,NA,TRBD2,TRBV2,TGTGCCAGTTTAGCCGGGACTAGCGGGCTGGCTAGCACAGATACGCAGTATTTT,CASLAGTSGLASTDTQYF
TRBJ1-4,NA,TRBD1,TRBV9,TGTGCCAGCAGCGTAACGGGACAGGGAGGTGAAAAACTGTTTTTT,CASSVTGQGGEKLFF
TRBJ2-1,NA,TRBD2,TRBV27,TGTGCCAGCAGTTTACTTACTAGCGGCCTAACCTACAATGAGCAGTTCTTC,CASSLLTSGLTYNEQFF
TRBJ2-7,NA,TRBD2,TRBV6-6,TGTGCCAGCAGTTTCGGGAGGAGCTCCTACGAGCAGTACTTC,CASSFGRSSYEQYF
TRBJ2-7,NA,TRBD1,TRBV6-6,TGTGCCAGCAGTTACTCAACAGGGGGATCCTACGAGCAGTACTTC,CASSYSTGGSYEQYF
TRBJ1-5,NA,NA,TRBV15,TGTGCCACCAGCAGATCAAGGGACAACAGGGAGCCCCAGCATTTT,CATSRSRDNREPQHF
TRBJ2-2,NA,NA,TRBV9,TGTGCCAGCAGCCCCCGACCCACAGCGAACACCGGGGAGCTGTTTTTT,CASSPRPTANTGELFF
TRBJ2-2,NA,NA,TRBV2,TGTGCCAGCAGTTACTTCGGAGCGGGGAACACCGGGGAGCTGTTTTTT,CASSYFGAGNTGELFF
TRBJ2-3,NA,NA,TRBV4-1,TGCGCCAGCAGCCAAGATACAGGAGCTAGCACAGATACGCAGTATTTT,CASSQDTGASTDTQYF
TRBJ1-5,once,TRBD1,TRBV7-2,TGTGCCAGCAGCTTAGCACAGGGGGGTCAGCCCCAGCATTTT,CASSLAQGGQPQHF
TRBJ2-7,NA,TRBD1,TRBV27,TGTGCCACCCGCGGGACAGGGGACTACGAGCAGTACTTC,CATRGTGDYEQYF
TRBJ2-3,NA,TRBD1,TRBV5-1,TGCGCCAGCCTAACTGGGACAGGGGGCTCAGCAGATACGCAGTATTTT,CASLTGTGGSADTQYF
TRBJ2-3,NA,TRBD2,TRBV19,TGTGCCAGTAATAGGGGGACTAGCGGGCGAGGAGATACGCAGTATTTT,CASNRGTSGRGDTQYF
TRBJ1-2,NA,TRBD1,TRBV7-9,TGTGCCAGCAGCTTAGCGCTAGGAGGGGGCGCGCGGGGCTACACCTTC,CASSLALGGGARGYTF
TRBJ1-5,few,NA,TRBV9,TGTGCCAGCAGCGTAGATCCAGGGACTCATCAGCCCCAGCATTTT,CASSVDPGTHQPQHF
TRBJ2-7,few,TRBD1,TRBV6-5,TGTGCCAGCAGTTACGACAGGGGGTCCTCCTACGAGCAGTACTTC,CASSYDRGSSYEQYF
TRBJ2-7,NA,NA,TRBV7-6,TGTGCCAGCAGCTTAGTCACGGAGACCTACGAGCAGTACTTC,CASSLVTETYEQYF